Listed here are 16 T cell receptor beta chains from one sample, sequenced in a study of blood T cells in healthy people across ages. A second about 7 to 11 cycle PCR used barcoded and J-beta primers. TCRdb fed the 5' RACE reads into MiXCR, producing one record per CDR3 protein. The sample contains around 970,000 distinct CDR3 sequences, 51% of which appear only once. Specimen: blood. Receptor source: a woman aged 55-69 years in good health.

Turning to this clonotype: The junction differs from germline at one of its ends, possibly a read error. The V gene is TRBV5-1, the J gene TRBJ2-4; 11 bases match TRBD2. The CDR3 runs to 16 residues. Germline V gives CDR1 SGHRS, CDR2 YFSETQ. The CDR3 DNA reads TGCCCCAGCAGCTTACTAGCGGGGGCCCCCAAAAACATTCAGTACTTC. Encoded protein: CPSSLLAGAPKNIQYF.

This chain uses TRBV6-2 or TRBV6-3 with TRBJ2-7; 10 bases match TRBD2. J was trimmed by 0 bases and V by 6 bases; bases with no gene match: 8. The CDR3 consists of 16 residues. In germline, CDR1 is MNHEY, CDR2 SVGEGT. CDR3 sequence: CASRESLAGDSYEQYF. In nucleotides, the CDR3 is TGTGCCAGCAGAGAGTCGCTAGCGGGGGACTCCTACGAGCAGTACTTC.

The CDR3 is CASEKGTFPFYEQYF. In nucleotides, the CDR3 is TGTGCCAGCGAGAAGGGGACTTTCCCCTTCTACGAGCAGTACTTC. This chain links TRBV28 with TRBJ2-7; the D gene is possibly TRBD2 (6 bases). Trimming removed 8 bases at V and 3 bases at J, with 20 bases between. The CDR3 length is 15 residues. Germline V gene lookup returns CDR1 MDHEN and CDR2 SYDVKM.

This clonotype was seen ten or more times. The chain is built from TRBV28 and TRBJ2-7; D uncertain. Trimming left V 2 bases short and J 0 bases short, with 5 bases between. The CDR3 extends over 13 amino acids. CDR1 is MDHEN, CDR2 SYDVKM, per germline. In DNA form, the CDR3 reads TGTGCCAGCAGTTTAAGACTCTCCTACGAGCAGTACTTC. It specifies CASSLRLSYEQYF.

Ten or more counts support this clonotype. V gene TRBV28 combines with J gene TRBJ2-7; D is ambiguous. V was pared by 3 bases and J by 8 bases, with 14 bases between. Germline CDR1 MDHEN, CDR2 SYDVKM. The CDR3 has 13 amino acids. CDR3 bases: TGTGCCAGCAGTTTTCCCCCGTACACGCAGCAGTACTTC. Amino acids: CASSFPPYTQQYF.

This rearrangement joins TRBV20-1 to TRBJ2-1; tentatively, D is TRBD1 or TRBD2 (5 bases each). V lost 1 base and J 5 bases, leaving 12 bases between the germline ends. The germline V gene has CDR1 DFQATT and CDR2 SNEGSKA (reference sequence). The length of the CDR3 is 14 residues. The CDR3 DNA reads TGCAGTGCTAGAGGGCAGGGAGTGCACAATGAGCAGTTCTTC. It yields the protein CSARGQGVHNEQFF.

The rearrangement joins TRBV7-6 to TRBJ2-1; TRBD2 matches at 8 bases. CDR1 is SGHVS, CDR2 FNYEAQ, per germline. CDR3 length: 15 residues. With 5 bases clipped from V and 5 bases from J, the junction kept 8 bases outside the gene matches. The CDR3: CASSLSGVRNNEQFF. CDR3 DNA sequence: TGTGCCAGCAGCCTTAGCGGGGTTAGAAACAATGAGCAGTTCTTC.

This clonotype showed up just a few times. This chain uses TRBV4-1 with TRBJ1-2, with D possibly matching TRBD1 (5 bases). Trimming removed 4 bases from V and 4 bases from J, with 13 bases in between. This CDR3 contains 14 residues. Germline CDR1 is MGHRA and CDR2 is YSYEKL. CDR3 sequence (DNA): TGCGCCAGCAGCCCAACGGAGGGGACCTATGGCTACACCTTC. Its translation is CASSPTEGTYGYTF.

The table lists this clonotype with a few counts. The chain has TRBV6-6 and TRBJ1-5; 8 nucleotides align to TRBD1. The CDR3 loop spans 15 amino acids. Germline V CDR1 and CDR2: MNHNY, SVGAGI (reference sequence). The V segment lost 6 bases and the J segment 2 bases; nucleotides outside the gene matches: 6. The CDR3 sequence is CASSLDRVGNQPQHF. The CDR3 region has the DNA TGTGCCAGCAGCCTGGACAGGGTGGGCAATCAGCCCCAGCATTTT.

The chain carries TRBV29-1 and TRBJ2-3; no definite D call. This CDR3 contains 14 residues. CDR1 is SQVTM, CDR2 ANQGSEA, per germline. The V gene lost 7 bases and the J gene lost 1 base, with 15 bases spanning the gap. This chain's CDR3 is CSASLRRGTDTQYF. In DNA, the CDR3 is TGCAGCGCCTCTTTGAGGAGAGGCACAGATACGCAGTATTTT.

This clonotype was seen only a few times. The J gene is TRBJ1-2, the V gene TRBV29-1; D ambiguous. CDR3 length equals 14 residues. Trimming cost V 2 bases and J 0 bases, with 10 bases left between them. The germline V gene encodes CDR1 SQVTM and CDR2 ANQGSEA. The CDR3 DNA reads TGCAGCGTTGAACTAGGCAGCTCTAACTATGGCTACACCTTC. The encoded protein is CSVELGSSNYGYTF. The full variable domain, rest sourced from reference TRBV29-1 and TRBJ1-2, is SAVISQKPSRDICQRGTSLTIQCQVDSQVTMMFWYRQQPGQSLTLIATANQGSEATYESGFVIDKFPISRPNLTFSTLTVSNMSPEDSSIYLCSVELGSSNYGYTFGSGTRLTVV.

V and J are TRBV7-8 and TRBJ2-5; D might be TRBD2 (6 bases). Germline V gene sequence: CDR1 SGHVS, CDR2 FQNEAQ. The V and J ends lost 5 bases and 5 bases respectively, with 9 bases between them. The CDR3 sequence is 12 residues long. In nucleotides, the CDR3 is TGTGCCAGCAGCCGGGAGATGGAGACCCAGTACTTC. Amino acid sequence: CASSREMETQYF.

V and J are TRBV5-1 and TRBJ2-7, with D possibly TRBD2 on 6 matching bases. Germline lookup yields CDR1 SGHRS and CDR2 YFSETQ. The CDR3 is 15 amino acids. Trimming took 1 base from V and 6 from J, leaving 17 bases between them. The CDR3 nucleotides read TGCGCCAGCAGCTTGACCCCGGGAGTCCTAGGCGAGCAGTACTTC. Protein: CASSLTPGVLGEQYF.

This clonotype has more than one count but fewer than ten. The chain carries TRBV15 and TRBJ2-3, with TRBD1 matching 8 bases. Per the germline V gene, CDR1 is LNHNV and CDR2 is YYDKDF (reference sequence). Germline trimming cut 3 bases from V and 6 bases from J; bases unmatched to any gene: 5. This CDR3 comprises 14 residues. CDR3: CATSRRQGLDTQYF. In DNA, the CDR3 is TGTGCCACCAGCAGGAGACAGGGGTTGGATACGCAGTATTTT.

The chain carries TRBV6-5 and TRBJ1-5; D gene uncertain. Germline loops: CDR1 MNHEY, CDR2 SVGAGI. This CDR3 region has 15 residues. V lost 0 bases and J 3 bases, leaving 9 bases between the germline ends. This CDR3 reads CASSYSTGPNQPQHF. The CDR3 DNA reads as TGTGCCAGCAGTTACTCAACCGGGCCCAATCAGCCCCAGCATTTT.

A remark on this clonotype: Sequence at one end of the junction differs from germline and may be a read error. The chain links TRBV19 to TRBJ2-1; TRBD1 agrees at 8 bases. This CDR3 comprises 13 residues. Germline values: CDR1 LNHDA, CDR2 SQIVND (reference sequence). In DNA, the CDR3 is TGTGCCAGCGACAGGGGCTCCAACAATGAGCAGTTCTTC. Translating it yields CASDRGSNNEQFF.